The 27 T cell receptor beta chains presented below share a single source sample, sequenced in a study of cytomegalovirus exposure and HLA in healthy donors. TCRdb's copy holds only in-frame clones and misses some; the assay was immunoSEQ multiplex PCR. Of more than 85,000 clones listed, about 88% are singletons. The sequenced sample consisted of PBMCs. Receptor source: a woman between 18 and 30 years old in good health and CMV-seronegative.

The chain couples TRBV9 to TRBJ1-3; a possible D gene is TRBD1 (6 bases). This CDR3 comprises 15 residues. Trimming removed 4 bases from V and 0 bases from J, with 11 bases in between. Germline V gene lookup returns CDR1 SGDLS and CDR2 YYNGEE. The CDR3 sequence is CASSHAGDSGNTIYF. DNA for the CDR3: TGTGCCAGCAGCCATGCAGGGGACTCTGGAAACACCATATATTTT.

This clone was picked up one time. The chain recombines TRBV5-1 with TRBJ2-1; 9 bases are shared with TRBD2. V lost 0 bases, J lost 5 bases, and 3 bases stayed unmatched. The germline CDR1 and CDR2 sequences are SGHRS and YFSETQ. CDR3 size: 15 residues. CDR3 DNA: TGCGCCAGCAGCTTGGGGCGGGGGGGGAACAATGAGCAGTTCTTC. Translating it yields CASSLGRGGNNEQFF.

The gene calls are TRBV6-5 and TRBJ1-2; 9 bases are a match to TRBD1. The CDR3 loop spans 15 amino acids. V dropped 0 bases and J dropped 8; count of bases not matched to a gene: 7. Per the germline V gene, CDR1 is MNHEY and CDR2 is SVGAGI. CDR3 sequence: CASSYSTGQGRGYTF. DNA of the CDR3: TGTGCCAGCAGTTACTCCACTGGACAGGGGAGGGGCTACACCTTC.

The chain has TRBV4-1 and TRBJ2-3; the match to TRBD1 covers 7 bases. Germline V CDR1 and CDR2: MGHRA, YSYEKL. V gave up 1 base and J gave up 0 bases; unmatched junction bases: 7. The CDR3 runs 17 residues. CDR3 sequence: CASSQVQGTSSTDTQYF. DNA for the CDR3: TGCGCCAGCAGCCAAGTACAGGGGACGTCTAGCACAGATACGCAGTATTTT.

This clone appeared a single time. The gene calls are TRBV27 and TRBJ2-7, with 7 bases aligning to TRBD2. With V trimmed by 1 base and J by 5 bases, 14 bases remained unmatched. Germline V gene sequence: CDR1 MNHEY, CDR2 SMNVEV (reference sequence). This CDR3 spans 17 amino acids. This chain's CDR3 is CASSLWGGEPYRHEQYF. In DNA, the CDR3 is TGTGCCAGCAGTTTATGGGGGGGAGAGCCCTACAGGCACGAGCAGTACTTC.

The CDR3 reads CASSLAGHYTGELFF. In DNA, the CDR3 is TGTGCCAGCAGCTTAGCGGGACACTACACCGGGGAGCTGTTTTTT. V is TRBV7-6 and J is TRBJ2-2; TRBD1 might be the D (6 bases). CDR1 is SGHVS and CDR2 is FNYEAQ in the germline V gene. The CDR3 runs to 15 residues. The V gene lost 0 bases and the J gene lost 3 bases, with 8 bases spanning the gap. Combining the CDR3 with reference TRBV7-6 and TRBJ2-2 gives the whole variable domain GAGVSQSPRYKVTKRGQDVALRCDPISGHVSLYWYRQALGQGPEFLTYFNYEAQQDKSGLPNDRFSAERPEGSISTLTIQRTEQRDSAMYRCASSLAGHYTGELFFGEGSRLTVL.

V is TRBV6-5 and J is TRBJ2-1, with 8 bases identical to TRBD2. Germline CDR1 is MNHEY and CDR2 is SVGAGI. The junction had 6 bases not matched to a gene; V was cut back by 0 bases and J by 5 bases. The CDR3 spans 16 residues. The CDR3 nucleotides read TGTGCCAGCAGTTACTCCGGGACTAGATTTAACAATGAGCAGTTCTTC. It encodes CASSYSGTRFNNEQFF.

This chain links TRBV27 with TRBJ2-3; D unresolved. This CDR3 has 13 residues. V was clipped by 0 bases and J by 4 bases, with 5 bases between them. In germline, CDR1 is MNHEY, CDR2 SMNVEV (reference sequence). As DNA, the CDR3 is TGTGCCAGCAGTTTATCGGAGCCAGATACGCAGTATTTT. This gives the protein CASSLSEPDTQYF.

The genes are TRBV4-2 and TRBJ1-1, with 11 positions matching TRBD1. The CDR3 is made up of 14 amino acids. Unmatched junction bases numbered 4, after V lost 4 bases and J lost 6 bases. The V gene's germline CDR1 is LGHNA and CDR2 YNFKEQ. This chain's CDR3 is CASSPGQGASEAFF. CDR3 coding DNA: TGTGCCAGCAGCCCCGGACAGGGGGCGTCTGAAGCTTTCTTT.

This chain links TRBV20-1 with TRBJ2-1; D remains ambiguous. V lost 3 bases and J 6 bases, leaving 3 bases between the germline ends. CDR3 size: 10 residues. CDR1 and CDR2 (germline): DFQATT, SNEGSKA (reference sequence). The CDR3, as DNA: TGCAGTGCTAGCCGCAATGAGCAGTTCTTC. Residues: CSASRNEQFF.

This chain links TRBV7-2 with TRBJ2-2; tentatively, D is TRBD1 (7 bases). CDR3 size: 15 residues. Trimming took off 11 bases at V and 5 bases at J, with 21 bases between the two ends. Germline V gene sequence: CDR1 SGHTA, CDR2 FQGNSA. CDR3 sequence reads: CAGGNRQGGTGELFF. The CDR3 DNA follows: TGTGCCGGCGGGAACAGACAGGGTGGGACCGGGGAGCTGTTTTTT.

This chain links TRBV29-1 with TRBJ1-2, with a weak D call TRBD1 (5 bases). The CDR3 runs to 12 residues. Germline lookup yields CDR1 SQVTM and CDR2 ANQGSEA. DNA for the CDR3: TGCAGGGTGTGGGATGGGGGGTATGGCTACACCTTC. Amino acid sequence: CRVWDGGYGYTF.

This chain joins TRBV30 and TRBJ2-1; D possibly corresponds to TRBD2 (5 bases). V was shortened by 0 bases and J by 8 bases, with 11 bases between the two germline ends. CDR1 GTSNPN and CDR2 SVGIG come from the germline V gene (reference sequence). The CDR3 spans 13 residues. The CDR3 DNA follows: TGTGCCTGGAGTGTCTCTCTAGCCGATGAGCAGTTCTTC. Protein: CAWSVSLADEQFF.

The chain uses TRBV27 and TRBJ1-5; unclear D gene. The V gene's germline CDR1 is MNHEY and CDR2 SMNVEV (reference sequence). With 1 base removed from V and 4 bases from J, the gap between germline ends came to 11 bases. The CDR3 runs 15 residues. This CDR3 reads CASSLYSGGNQPQHF. DNA for the CDR3: TGTGCCAGCAGTTTATATTCGGGAGGTAATCAGCCCCAGCATTTT.

The chain is built from TRBV28 and TRBJ2-7; the match to TRBD2 covers 9 bases. The CDR3 consists of 15 residues. Germline CDR1 MDHEN, CDR2 SYDVKM. Trimming took 4 bases from V and 2 from J; bases not matched to a gene: 6. In DNA, the CDR3 is TGTGCCAGCAGTTCTCCGGGACTAGCAACCTACGAGCAGTACTTC. Residues: CASSSPGLATYEQYF. The full variable domain, rest sourced from reference TRBV28 and TRBJ2-7, is DVKVTQSSRYLVKRTGEKVFLECVQDMDHENMFWYRQDPGLGLRLIYFSYDVKMKEKGDIPEGYSVSREKKERFSLILESASTNQTSMYLCASSSPGLATYEQYFGPGTRLTVT.

The gene calls are TRBV28 and TRBJ2-1, with 10 bases identical to TRBD2. The CDR3 runs 15 residues. The V segment lost 6 bases and the J segment 7 bases; nucleotides outside the gene matches: 9. The V gene's germline CDR1 is MDHEN and CDR2 SYDVKM. The CDR3 is CASSLTSGNPNEQFF. Written as DNA, the CDR3 is TGTGCCAGCAGCCTAACTAGCGGGAACCCTAATGAGCAGTTCTTC.

The CDR3 DNA reads TGTGCCAGCAGCAAAAATCCCGGGACAGGGGTGAATGAGCAGTTCTTC. Protein product: CASSKNPGTGVNEQFF. This chain joins TRBV21-1 and TRBJ2-1; the table's D call, TRBD1, has no DNA check behind it. TRBV21-1 represents a pseudogene. This CDR3 comprises 16 residues.

The rearrangement links TRBV19 to TRBJ1-2; 8 bases align to TRBD1. J was trimmed by 4 bases and V by 6 bases; bases with no gene match: 4. CDR1 and CDR2 (germline): LNHDA, SQIVND (reference sequence). This CDR3 comprises 13 residues. The CDR3: CASSHRGSYGYTF. The CDR3 region has the DNA TGTGCCAGTAGCCACAGGGGGAGCTATGGCTACACCTTC.

The chain couples TRBV9 to TRBJ2-7, with 8 bases identical to TRBD2. Trimming cost V 3 bases and J 6 bases; bases outside gene matches: 8. The germline V gene encodes CDR1 SGDLS and CDR2 YYNGEE. The CDR3 spans 14 residues. In DNA form, the CDR3 reads TGTGCCAGCAGCGGCGGACACGGGAGGGGCGAGCAGTACTTC. Residues: CASSGGHGRGEQYF.

V usage is TRBV15 and J usage is TRBJ1-1; tentative D call: TRBD1 (6 bases). V shed 5 bases and J shed 3 bases, with 10 bases lying between them. Germline V lookup: CDR1 LNHNV, CDR2 YYDKDF (reference sequence). There are 13 residues in the CDR3. The CDR3 sequence is CATSYGQYTEAFF. In nucleotides, the CDR3 is TGTGCCACCAGCTATGGACAGTACACTGAAGCTTTCTTT.

The chain has TRBV4-3 and TRBJ2-5; 12 positions agree with TRBD2. Per germline, CDR1 LGHNA and CDR2 YSLEER. The J segment lost 5 bases and the V segment lost 0 bases, leaving 4 bases of the junction unmatched. The CDR3 spans 16 residues. The CDR3 bases are TGCGCCAGCAGCCAAGAAGTGCTAGCGGGGGGGGAGACCCAGTACTTC. Amino acids: CASSQEVLAGGETQYF.

J is TRBJ1-4 and V is TRBV7-2, with TRBD1 matching 8 bases. V lost 2 bases and J lost 6; bases outside the gene matches: 5. The V gene's germline CDR1 is SGHTA and CDR2 FQGNSA. The CDR3 runs to 15 residues. The CDR3 protein is CASSLWGTGDEKLFF. CDR3 nucleotides: TGTGCCAGCAGCTTATGGGGGACAGGAGATGAAAAACTGTTTTTT.

The V and J genes are TRBV11-3 and TRBJ2-3, with D possibly TRBD2 on 6 matching bases. The CDR3 contains 14 residues. Trimming removed 5 bases at V and 2 bases at J, with 11 bases between. The V gene's germline CDR1 is SGHNT and CDR2 YENEEA. The CDR3 DNA follows: TGTGCCAGCAGCCGCGGGGCCGTCACAGATACGCAGTATTTT. Translation: CASSRGAVTDTQYF.

The chain has TRBV7-3 and TRBJ1-1; no definite D call. Germline-derived CDR1 and CDR2 are SGHTA and FQGTGA. V was trimmed by 2 bases and J by 1 base, leaving 8 bases between them. This CDR3 is 14 amino acids long. The CDR3 DNA reads as TGTGCCAGCAGCTTAGTGGCAGGGAACACTGAAGCTTTCTTT. It translates to CASSLVAGNTEAFF.

The genes are TRBV15 and TRBJ1-5, with D possibly being TRBD1 (6 bases). CDR3 length: 18 amino acids. The germline V gene encodes CDR1 LNHNV and CDR2 YYDKDF (reference sequence). The V gene lost 3 bases and the J gene lost 4 bases, with 22 bases spanning the gap. The CDR3 protein is CATSSDRLFFGGNQPQHF. CDR3 nucleotide sequence: TGTGCCACCAGCAGTGACAGGTTGTTTTTTGGCGGAAATCAGCCCCAGCATTTT.

The chain joins TRBV28 to TRBJ2-7, with D possibly TRBD2 on 5 matching bases. Germline V lookup: CDR1 MDHEN, CDR2 SYDVKM. Trimming took off 2 bases at V and 0 bases at J, with 11 bases between the two ends. This CDR3 has 15 residues. The CDR3 protein is CASSLGGISSYEQYF. The CDR3 DNA is TGTGCCAGCAGTTTAGGAGGAATAAGCTCCTACGAGCAGTACTTC.

The chain is built from TRBV11-2 and TRBJ2-5; the match to TRBD2 covers 11 bases. With 5 bases clipped from V and 3 bases from J, the junction kept 11 bases outside the gene matches. In germline, CDR1 is SGHAT, CDR2 FQNNGV. This CDR3 is 17 amino acids long. CDR3 DNA sequence: TGTGCCAGCAGCCATGCCCTACTAGCGGGAGTTAAAGAGACCCAGTACTTC. It translates to CASSHALLAGVKETQYF. The full variable domain, with the rest looked up from reference TRBV11-2 and TRBJ2-5, is EAGVAQSPRYKIIEKRQSVAFWCNPISGHATLYWYQQILGQGPKLLIQFQNNGVVDDSQLPKDRFSAERLKGVDSTLKIQPAKLEDSAVYLCASSHALLAGVKETQYFGPGTRLLVL.